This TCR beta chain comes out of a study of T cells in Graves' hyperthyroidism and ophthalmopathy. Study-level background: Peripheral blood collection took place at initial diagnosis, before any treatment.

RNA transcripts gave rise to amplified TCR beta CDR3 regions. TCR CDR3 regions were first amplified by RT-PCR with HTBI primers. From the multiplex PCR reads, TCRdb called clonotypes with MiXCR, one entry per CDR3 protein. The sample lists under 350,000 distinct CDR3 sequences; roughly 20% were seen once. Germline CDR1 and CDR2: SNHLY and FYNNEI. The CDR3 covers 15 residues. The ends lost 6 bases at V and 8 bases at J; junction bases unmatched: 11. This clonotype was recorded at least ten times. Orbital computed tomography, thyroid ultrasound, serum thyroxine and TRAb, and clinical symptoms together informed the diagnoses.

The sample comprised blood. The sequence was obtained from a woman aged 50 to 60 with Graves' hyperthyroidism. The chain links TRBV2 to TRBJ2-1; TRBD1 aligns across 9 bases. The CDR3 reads CASSEGQGPLDEQFF. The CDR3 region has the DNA TGTGCCAGCAGCGAGGGACAGGGTCCACTGGATGAGCAGTTCTTC.